Listed below are T cell receptor beta chains from one sample, sequenced in a study of OX40 agonist ivuxolimab in advanced cancers. The data were produced by immunoSEQ multiplex PCR, yet TCRdb's version contains in-frame clones alone and is incomplete. The repertoire holds tens of thousands of clones, with nearly 85% as singletons. The sequenced sample was CD4+ or CD8+ T cells sorted from blood, obtained in a trial of the OX40 agonist ivuxolimab. These receptor sequences come from an adult with an advanced solid tumor such as melanoma, head and neck, liver or kidney cancer. CDR3s include the opening cysteine and the closing phenylalanine or tryptophan. A D gene is named only where the DNA matches it firmly. Clone sizes are given selectively: once, few, many, or a class where the clone is expanded.

CDR3	DNA	D	V	J	size
CASSPSGVENIQYF	TGTGCCAGCAGCCCAAGCGGGGTGGAAAACATTCAGTACTTC	TRBD2	TRBV11-1	TRBJ2-4	.
CASSSAAFGTDTQYF	TGTGCCAGCAGTTCCGCTGCCTTCGGCACAGATACGCAGTATTTT	.	TRBV6-5	TRBJ2-3	.
CASSVAPDTQYF	TGTGCCAGCAGTGTCGCCCCAGATACGCAGTATTTT	.	TRBV28	TRBJ2-3	.
CASSARDSYNSPLHF	TGCGCCAGCAGCGCCCGGGACAGCTATAATTCACCCCTCCACTTT	TRBD1	TRBV4-1	TRBJ1-6	few
CASSSPGANVLTF	TGTGCCAGCAGCTCCCCTGGGGCCAACGTCCTGACTTTC	.	TRBV5-4	TRBJ2-6	.
CASSPDVATDNGYTF	TGTGCCAGCAGCCCCGACGTAGCGACAGATAATGGCTACACCTTC	.	TRBV5-4	TRBJ1-2	.
CASSAEGDTQYF	TGTGCCAGCAGCGCCGAGGGAGATACGCAGTATTTT	.	TRBV9	TRBJ2-3	once
CASSLDGAYEQYF	TGTGCCAGCAGCTTGGACGGGGCCTACGAGCAGTACTTC	.	TRBV5-4	TRBJ2-7	.
CASSMGSRTEAFF	TGTGCCAGCAGCATGGGCTCGAGAACTGAAGCTTTCTTT	.	TRBV11-2	TRBJ1-1	.
CASSSPQPGTEGDTQYF	TGTGCCAGCAGCTCCCCACAGCCCGGGACAGAAGGAGATACGCAGTATTTT	TRBD1	TRBV5-6	TRBJ2-3	.
CASSWGTGGDQPQHF	TGTGCCAGCAGCTGGGGGACAGGGGGCGATCAGCCCCAGCATTTT	TRBD1	TRBV7-2	TRBJ1-5	.
CASSFTGNGYTF	TGTGCCAGTAGTTTCACAGGGAATGGCTACACCTTC	.	TRBV19	TRBJ1-2	.
CASSQARRGVTYNEQFF	TGCGCCAGCAGCCAAGCCCGGCGGGGAGTCACCTACAATGAGCAGTTCTTC	.	TRBV4-1	TRBJ2-1	.
CASSRTWGGEKLFF	TGTGCCAGCAGCCGTACTTGGGGTGGAGAAAAACTGTTTTTT	.	TRBV7-6	TRBJ1-4	once
CASSPPRGRNTEAFF	TGTGCCAGCAGCCCCCCGAGAGGACGGAACACTGAAGCTTTCTTT	.	TRBV21-1	TRBJ1-1	few
CATSREGSQPQHF	TGTGCCACCAGCAGAGAAGGTAGTCAGCCCCAGCATTTT	.	TRBV15	TRBJ1-5	.
CASSHREHIYNEQFF	TGTGCCAGCAGTCACCGGGAACATATTTACAATGAGCAGTTCTTC	.	TRBV28	TRBJ2-1	.
CASSLSGGAGGYTF	TGTGCCAGCAGTTTATCTGGGGGCGCGGGAGGCTACACCTTC	.	TRBV28	TRBJ1-2	.
CAGIDRVKTDTQYF	TGTGCCGGGATAGACAGGGTAAAGACAGATACGCAGTATTTT	TRBD1	TRBV6-6	TRBJ2-3	.
CASSQEKTSGIYEQYF	TGTGCCAGCAGCCAAGAGAAGACTAGCGGAATTTACGAGCAGTACTTC	TRBD2	TRBV4-2	TRBJ2-7	.
CASSAQGGYGETQYF	TGTGCCAGCAGTGCACAAGGGGGCTATGGGGAGACCCAGTACTTC	TRBD1	TRBV6-1	TRBJ2-5	.
CASSQGQDRGEETQYF	TGCGCCAGCAGCCAAGGACAGGACAGGGGGGAAGAGACCCAGTACTTC	TRBD1	TRBV4-3	TRBJ2-5	.
CAISPSGSNEQFF	TGTGCCATCAGTCCCTCCGGGAGTAATGAGCAGTTCTTC	.	TRBV10-3	TRBJ2-1	.
CAWSLSYEQYF	TGTGCCTGGAGTTTATCCTACGAGCAGTACTTC	.	TRBV30	TRBJ2-7	.
CASSASGSSHEQFF	TGCGCCAGCAGTGCCAGCGGGAGTAGCCATGAGCAGTTCTTC	TRBD2	TRBV10-1	TRBJ2-1	.
CATSRGRGTGGTGELFF	TGTGCCACCAGCAGAGGGCGGGGGACAGGGGGAACCGGGGAGCTGTTTTTT	TRBD1	TRBV15	TRBJ2-2	few
CASSLSPGRGTEAFF	TGTGCCAGCAGCTTAAGCCCGGGCAGGGGCACTGAAGCTTTCTTT	.	TRBV11-1	TRBJ1-1	once
CASSIASGFSTDTQYF	TGTGCCAGTAGTATCGCTAGCGGATTTAGCACAGATACGCAGTATTTT	TRBD2	TRBV19	TRBJ2-3	.